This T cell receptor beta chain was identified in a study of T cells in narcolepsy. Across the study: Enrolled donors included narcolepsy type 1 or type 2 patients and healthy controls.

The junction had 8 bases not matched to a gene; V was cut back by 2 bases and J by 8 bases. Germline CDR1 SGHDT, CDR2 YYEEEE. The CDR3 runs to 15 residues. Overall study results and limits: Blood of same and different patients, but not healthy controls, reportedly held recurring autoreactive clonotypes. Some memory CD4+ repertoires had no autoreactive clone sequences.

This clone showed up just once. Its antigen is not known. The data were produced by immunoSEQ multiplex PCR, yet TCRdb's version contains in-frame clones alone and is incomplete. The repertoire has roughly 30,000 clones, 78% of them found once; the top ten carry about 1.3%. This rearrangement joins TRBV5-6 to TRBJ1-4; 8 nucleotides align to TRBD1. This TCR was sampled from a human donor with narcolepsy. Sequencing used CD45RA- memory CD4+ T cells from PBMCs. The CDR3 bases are TGTGCCAGCAGCTTCGCCGGGACAGGTGGAGAAAAACTGTTTTTT. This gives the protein CASSFAGTGGEKLFF.